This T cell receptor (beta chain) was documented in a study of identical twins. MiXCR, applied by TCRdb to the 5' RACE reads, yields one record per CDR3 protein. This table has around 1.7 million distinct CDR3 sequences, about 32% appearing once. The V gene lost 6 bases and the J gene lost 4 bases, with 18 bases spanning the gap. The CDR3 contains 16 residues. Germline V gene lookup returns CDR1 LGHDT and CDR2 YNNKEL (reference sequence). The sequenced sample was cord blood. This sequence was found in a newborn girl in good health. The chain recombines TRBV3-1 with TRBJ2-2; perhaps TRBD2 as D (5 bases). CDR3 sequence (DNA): TGTGCCAGCAGGGAAGGCCTAGCCCACTCCACCGGGGAGCTGTTTTTT. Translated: CASREGLAHSTGELFF.